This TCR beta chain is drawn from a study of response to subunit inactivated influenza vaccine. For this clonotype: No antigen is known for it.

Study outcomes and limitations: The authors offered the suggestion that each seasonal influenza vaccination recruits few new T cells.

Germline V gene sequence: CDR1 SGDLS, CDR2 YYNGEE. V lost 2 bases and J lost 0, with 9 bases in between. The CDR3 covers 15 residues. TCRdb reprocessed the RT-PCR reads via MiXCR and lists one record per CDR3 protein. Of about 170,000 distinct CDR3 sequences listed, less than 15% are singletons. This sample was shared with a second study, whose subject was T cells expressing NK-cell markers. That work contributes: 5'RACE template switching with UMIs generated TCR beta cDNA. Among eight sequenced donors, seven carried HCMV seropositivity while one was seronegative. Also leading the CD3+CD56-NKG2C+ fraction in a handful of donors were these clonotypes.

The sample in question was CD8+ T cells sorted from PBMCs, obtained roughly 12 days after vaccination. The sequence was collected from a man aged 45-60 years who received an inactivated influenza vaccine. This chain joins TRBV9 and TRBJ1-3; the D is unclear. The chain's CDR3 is CASSVDSVSGNTIYF. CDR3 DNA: TGTGCCAGCAGCGTGGATTCGGTCTCTGGAAACACCATATATTTT.